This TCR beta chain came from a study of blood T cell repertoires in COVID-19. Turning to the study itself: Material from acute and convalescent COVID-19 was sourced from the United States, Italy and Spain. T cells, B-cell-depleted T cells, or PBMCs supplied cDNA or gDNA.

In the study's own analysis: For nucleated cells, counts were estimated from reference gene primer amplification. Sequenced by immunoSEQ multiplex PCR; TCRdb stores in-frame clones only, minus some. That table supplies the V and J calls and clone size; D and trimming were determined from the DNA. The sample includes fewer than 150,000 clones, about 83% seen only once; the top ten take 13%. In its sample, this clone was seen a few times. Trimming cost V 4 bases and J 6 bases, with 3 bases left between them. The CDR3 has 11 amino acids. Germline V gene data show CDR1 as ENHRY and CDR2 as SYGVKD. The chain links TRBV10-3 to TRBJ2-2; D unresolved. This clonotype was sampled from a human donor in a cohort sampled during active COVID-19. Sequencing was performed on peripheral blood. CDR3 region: CAISASGELFF. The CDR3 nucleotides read TGTGCCATCAGTGCATCCGGGGAGCTGTTTTTT.